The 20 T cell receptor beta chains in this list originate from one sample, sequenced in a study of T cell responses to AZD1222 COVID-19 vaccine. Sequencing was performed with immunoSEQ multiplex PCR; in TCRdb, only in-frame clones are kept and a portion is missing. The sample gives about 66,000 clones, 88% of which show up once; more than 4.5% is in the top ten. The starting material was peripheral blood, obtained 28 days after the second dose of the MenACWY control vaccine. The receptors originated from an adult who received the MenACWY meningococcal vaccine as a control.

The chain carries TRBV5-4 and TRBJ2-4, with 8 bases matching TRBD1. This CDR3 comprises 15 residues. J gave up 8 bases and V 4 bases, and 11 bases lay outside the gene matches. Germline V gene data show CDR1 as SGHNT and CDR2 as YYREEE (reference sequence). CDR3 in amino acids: CASSRQQGDRDIQYF. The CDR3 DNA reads TGTGCCAGCAGCCGCCAACAGGGGGACCGGGACATTCAGTACTTC.

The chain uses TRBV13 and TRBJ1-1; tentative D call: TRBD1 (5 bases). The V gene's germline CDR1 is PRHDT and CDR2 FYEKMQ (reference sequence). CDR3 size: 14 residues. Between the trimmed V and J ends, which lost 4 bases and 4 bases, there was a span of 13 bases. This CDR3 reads CASSSRGEPTEAFF. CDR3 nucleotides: TGTGCCAGCAGCTCCCGGGGGGAACCCACTGAAGCTTTCTTT.

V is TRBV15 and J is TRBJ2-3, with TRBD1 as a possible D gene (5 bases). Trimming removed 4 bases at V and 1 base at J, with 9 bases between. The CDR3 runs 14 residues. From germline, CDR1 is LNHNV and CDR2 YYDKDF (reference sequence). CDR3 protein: CATSTRVGTDTQYF. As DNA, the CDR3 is TGTGCCACCAGCACCAGGGTGGGCACAGATACGCAGTATTTT.

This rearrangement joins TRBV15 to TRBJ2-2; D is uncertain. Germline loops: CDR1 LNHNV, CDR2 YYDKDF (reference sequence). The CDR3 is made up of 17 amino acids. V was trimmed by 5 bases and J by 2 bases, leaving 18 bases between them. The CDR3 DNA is TGTGCCACCAGCTCTCCCTGGGATCCCTATAACACCGGGGAGCTGTTTTTT. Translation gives CATSSPWDPYNTGELFF.

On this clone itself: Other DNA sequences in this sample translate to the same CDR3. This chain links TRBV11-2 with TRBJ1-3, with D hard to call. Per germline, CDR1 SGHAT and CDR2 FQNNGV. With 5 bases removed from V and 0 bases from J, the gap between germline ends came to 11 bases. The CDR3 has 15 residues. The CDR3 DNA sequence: TGTGCCAGCAGCCTCGACCCGTCCTCTGGAAACACCATATATTTT. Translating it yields CASSLDPSSGNTIYF.

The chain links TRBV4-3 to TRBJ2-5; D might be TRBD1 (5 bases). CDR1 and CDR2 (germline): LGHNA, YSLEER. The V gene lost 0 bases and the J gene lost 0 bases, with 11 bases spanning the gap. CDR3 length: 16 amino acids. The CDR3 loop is CASSQDPRQNQETQYF. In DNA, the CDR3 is TGCGCCAGCAGCCAAGATCCCCGACAGAACCAAGAGACCCAGTACTTC.

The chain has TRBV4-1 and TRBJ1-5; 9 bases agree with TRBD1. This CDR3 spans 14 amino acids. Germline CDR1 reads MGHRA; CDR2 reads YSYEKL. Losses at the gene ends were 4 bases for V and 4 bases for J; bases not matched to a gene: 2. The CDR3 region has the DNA TGCGCCAGCAGCCCCGGGACAGGGAATCAGCCCCAGCATTTT. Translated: CASSPGTGNQPQHF.

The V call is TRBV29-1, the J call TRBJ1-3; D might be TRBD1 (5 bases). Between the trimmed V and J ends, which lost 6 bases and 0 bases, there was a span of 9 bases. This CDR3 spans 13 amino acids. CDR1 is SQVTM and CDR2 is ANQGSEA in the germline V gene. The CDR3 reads CSVQGVSGNTIYF. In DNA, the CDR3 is TGCAGCGTGCAAGGGGTCTCTGGAAACACCATATATTTT.

This CDR3 is CASSLPYRTGAEQYF. CDR3 DNA: TGCGCCAGCAGCTTACCTTATAGGACAGGGGCCGAGCAGTACTTC. The chain recombines TRBV5-1 with TRBJ2-7, with 9 bases lining up with TRBD1. The CDR3 has 15 amino acids. V shed 2 bases, J shed 6 bases, and the junction held 9 bases outside the gene matches. The V gene's germline CDR1 is SGHRS and CDR2 YFSETQ. The full variable domain, in which reference TRBV5-1 and TRBJ2-7 provide the parts outside the CDR3, is KAGVTQTPRYLIKTRGQQVTLSCSPISGHRSVSWYQQTPGQGLQFLFEYFSETQRNKGNFPGRFSGRQFSNSRSEMNVSTLELGDSALYLCASSLPYRTGAEQYFGPGTRLTVT.

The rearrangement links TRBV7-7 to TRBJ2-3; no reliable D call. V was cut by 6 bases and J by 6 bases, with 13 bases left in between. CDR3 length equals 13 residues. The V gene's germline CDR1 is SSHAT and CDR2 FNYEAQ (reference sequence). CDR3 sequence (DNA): TGTGCCAGCAGTCCCGGATCCCCGGATACGCAGTATTTT. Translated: CASSPGSPDTQYF.

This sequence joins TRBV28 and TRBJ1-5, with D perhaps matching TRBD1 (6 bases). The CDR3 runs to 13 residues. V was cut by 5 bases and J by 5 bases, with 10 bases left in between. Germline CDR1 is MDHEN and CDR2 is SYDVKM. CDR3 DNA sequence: TGTGCCAGCAGTACAGGGAGCTATCAGCCCCAGCATTTT. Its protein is CASSTGSYQPQHF.

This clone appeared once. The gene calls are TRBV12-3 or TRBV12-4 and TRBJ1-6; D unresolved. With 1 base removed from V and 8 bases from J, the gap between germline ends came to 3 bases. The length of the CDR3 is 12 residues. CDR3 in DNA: TGTGCCAGCAGTTTAGAGGATTCACCCCTCCACTTT. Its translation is CASSLEDSPLHF.

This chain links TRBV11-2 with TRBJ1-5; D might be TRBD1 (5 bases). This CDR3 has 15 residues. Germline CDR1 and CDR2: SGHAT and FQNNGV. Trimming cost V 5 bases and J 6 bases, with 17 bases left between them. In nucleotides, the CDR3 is TGTGCCAGCAGCACCGGGACGACCGGCAGTCAGCCCCAGCATTTT. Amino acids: CASSTGTTGSQPQHF. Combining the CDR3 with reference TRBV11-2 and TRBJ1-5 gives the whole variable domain EAGVAQSPRYKIIEKRQSVAFWCNPISGHATLYWYQQILGQGPKLLIQFQNNGVVDDSQLPKDRFSAERLKGVDSTLKIQPAKLEDSAVYLCASSTGTTGSQPQHFGDGTRLSIL.

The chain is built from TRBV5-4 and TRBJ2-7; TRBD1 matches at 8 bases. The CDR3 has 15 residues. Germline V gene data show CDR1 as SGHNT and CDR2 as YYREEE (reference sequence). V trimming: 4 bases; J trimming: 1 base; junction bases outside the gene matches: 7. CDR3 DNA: TGTGCCAGCAGCCCAGGGGGCAGTAGGTCCTACGAGCAGTACTTC. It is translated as CASSPGGSRSYEQYF.

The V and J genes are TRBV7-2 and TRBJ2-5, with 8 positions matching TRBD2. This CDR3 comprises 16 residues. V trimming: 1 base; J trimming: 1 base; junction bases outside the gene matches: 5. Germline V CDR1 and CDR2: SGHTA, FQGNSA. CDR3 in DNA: TGTGCCAGCAGCTTAGGAGTAGCGGGGTCCCAAGAGACCCAGTACTTC. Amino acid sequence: CASSLGVAGSQETQYF.

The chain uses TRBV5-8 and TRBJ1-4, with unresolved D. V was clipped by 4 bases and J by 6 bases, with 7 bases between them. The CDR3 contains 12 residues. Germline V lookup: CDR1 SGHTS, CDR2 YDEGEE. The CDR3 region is CASSRYHEKLFF. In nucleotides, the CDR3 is TGTGCCAGCAGCCGGTATCATGAAAAACTGTTTTTT.

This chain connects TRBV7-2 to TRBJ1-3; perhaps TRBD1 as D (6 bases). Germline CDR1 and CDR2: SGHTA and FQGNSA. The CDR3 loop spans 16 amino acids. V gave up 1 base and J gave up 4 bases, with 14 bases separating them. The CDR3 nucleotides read TGTGCCAGCAGCTTAGAAGGGACATCAGGAGGAAACACCATATATTTT. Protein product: CASSLEGTSGGNTIYF.

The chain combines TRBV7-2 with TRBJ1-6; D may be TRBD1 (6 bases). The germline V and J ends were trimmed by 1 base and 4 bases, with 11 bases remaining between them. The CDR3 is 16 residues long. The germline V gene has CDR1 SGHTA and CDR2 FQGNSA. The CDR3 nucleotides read TGTGCCAGCAGCTTAGATAGCCAGGGGTATAATTCACCCCTCCACTTT. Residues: CASSLDSQGYNSPLHF.

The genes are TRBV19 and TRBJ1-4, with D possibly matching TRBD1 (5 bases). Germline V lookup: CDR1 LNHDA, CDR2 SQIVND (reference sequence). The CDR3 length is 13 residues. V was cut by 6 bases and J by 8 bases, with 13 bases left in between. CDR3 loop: CASSPNRDEKLFF. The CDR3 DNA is TGTGCCAGTAGCCCGAACCGGGACGAAAAACTGTTTTTT.

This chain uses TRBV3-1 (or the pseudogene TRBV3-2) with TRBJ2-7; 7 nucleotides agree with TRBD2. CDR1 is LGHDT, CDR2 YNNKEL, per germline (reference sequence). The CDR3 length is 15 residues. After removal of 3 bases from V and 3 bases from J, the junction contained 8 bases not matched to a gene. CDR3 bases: TGTGCCAGCAGCCATATAGGGAGGGCCAACTACGAGCAGTACTTC. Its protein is CASSHIGRANYEQYF.